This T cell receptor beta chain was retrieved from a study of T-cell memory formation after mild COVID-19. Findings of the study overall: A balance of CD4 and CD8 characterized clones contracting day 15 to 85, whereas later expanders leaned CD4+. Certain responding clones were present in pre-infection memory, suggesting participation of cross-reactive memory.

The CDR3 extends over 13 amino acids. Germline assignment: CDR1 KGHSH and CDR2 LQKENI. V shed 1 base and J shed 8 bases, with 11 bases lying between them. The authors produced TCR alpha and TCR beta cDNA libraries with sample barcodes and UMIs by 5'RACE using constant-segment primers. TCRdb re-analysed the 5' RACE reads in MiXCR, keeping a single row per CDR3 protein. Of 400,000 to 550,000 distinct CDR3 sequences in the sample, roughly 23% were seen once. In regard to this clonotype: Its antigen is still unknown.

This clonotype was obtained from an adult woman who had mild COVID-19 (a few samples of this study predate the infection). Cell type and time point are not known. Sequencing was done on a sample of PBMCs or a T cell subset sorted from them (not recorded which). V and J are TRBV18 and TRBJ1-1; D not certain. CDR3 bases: TGTGCCAGCTCACCACAAGACACTTCCGAAGCTTTCTTT. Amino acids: CASSPQDTSEAFF. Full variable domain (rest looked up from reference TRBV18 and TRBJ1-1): NAGVMQNPRHLVRRRGQEARLRCSPMKGHSHVYWYRQLPEEGLKFMVYLQKENIIDESGMPKERFSAEFPKEGPSILRIQQVVRGDSAAYFCASSPQDTSEAFFGQGTRLTVV.